Listed below are T cell receptor beta chains from one sample, sequenced in a study of shared clonotypes between healthy human individuals. Using immunoSEQ multiplex PCR, the repertoire was profiled, and TCRdb retains in-frame clones only, with some absent. Of about 1.1 million clones listed, around 77% are singletons. The source material was memory CD4+ T cells from PBMCs. Every receptor here comes from a man aged 18 to 35 in good health. Some clones in this sample may be carry-over from other donors' samples. Both conserved end residues are part of each CDR3. A D gene is named only where the DNA matches it firmly. Rows may omit the clone size; those that give it use once, few, many or a size class.

CDR3 DNA	CDR3 protein	D gene	V gene	J gene	clone size
TGTGCCAGCAGCTTAGGTGGAGGGCCTAATGAAAAACTGTTTTTT	CASSLGGGPNEKLFF	.	TRBV7-9	TRBJ1-4	.
TGTGCCAGCAGCCTAGCGCCTAGCTGGAACTACGAGCAGTACTTC	CASSLAPSWNYEQYF	.	TRBV6-5	TRBJ2-7	few
TGCAGCGTACTATCGGGACAGGGGGCCGACGAGCAGTACTTC	CSVLSGQGADEQYF	TRBD1	TRBV29-1	TRBJ2-7	.
TGTGCCAGCTCACCAAGACAGGGGCAGAACACCGGGGAGCTGTTTTTT	CASSPRQGQNTGELFF	TRBD1	TRBV18	TRBJ2-2	.
TGTGCCAGCAGTTCAGGCGGCCACGAGCAGTACTTC	CASSSGGHEQYF	.	TRBV28	TRBJ2-7	.
TGCAGCGCCCGGACAGGGGGCCGCTCTGGGGCCAACGTCCTGACTTTC	CSARTGGRSGANVLTF	TRBD1	TRBV29-1	TRBJ2-6	.
TGTGCCAGCAGTTCCTATGGCTACACCTTC	CASSSYGYTF	.	TRBV6-1	TRBJ1-2	.
TGTGCCAGCAGTGAACAACCACAGGGTTGGCAGCCCCAGCATTTT	CASSEQPQGWQPQHF	.	TRBV6-1	TRBJ1-5	.
TGTGCCTGGAGTGGAGGGCGGTACTACGAGCAGTACTTC	CAWSGGRYYEQYF	.	TRBV30	TRBJ2-7	few
TGTGCCAGTAGTAAATACGGACAACCGTCAACTAATGAAAAACTGTTTTTT	CASSKYGQPSTNEKLFF	.	TRBV19	TRBJ1-4	.
TGTGCCAGCAGTACTGGGGGACAGGGACACGAGCAGTACTTC	CASSTGGQGHEQYF	TRBD1	TRBV6-5	TRBJ2-7	.
TGTGCCAGTAGTATCGCCGGAGCAGACTATGGCTACACCTTC	CASSIAGADYGYTF	.	TRBV19	TRBJ1-2	.
TGTGCCAGCAGTTACAGGGGCTATGGCTACACCTTC	CASSYRGYGYTF	.	TRBV6-5	TRBJ1-2	many
TGTGCCAGCAGTGATGGACTAGCGGGAGGGCCGACCGGGGAGCTGTTTTTT	CASSDGLAGGPTGELFF	TRBD2	TRBV6-1	TRBJ2-2	.
TGTGCCAGCAGTTTTGGTACCCATACGCAGTATTTT	CASSFGTHTQYF	.	TRBV28	TRBJ2-3	.
TGTGCCAGCAGTTTCCGAGCCTATGGCTACACCTTC	CASSFRAYGYTF	.	TRBV28	TRBJ1-2	.